These T cell receptor beta chains were read from a single sample in a study of T cell repertoires in aging, cancer and after chemotherapy. TCRdb recomputed calls from the multiplex PCR reads with MiXCR, one row per CDR3 protein. The top ten hold roughly 14% of the sample, which has under 1,400 distinct CDR3 sequences, 25% to 30% seen once. Sequencing input: blood. The receptor set was obtained from a human donor with a solid tumor. CDR3s include the opening cysteine and the closing phenylalanine or tryptophan. The D gene is left open where the match is weak. The listing skips clone size in some rows; elsewhere it reads once, few, many or a size class.

J gene	V gene	clone size	D gene	CDR3 DNA	CDR3 protein
TRBJ2-3	TRBV4-2	large	TRBD2	TGTGCCAGCAGCGTCCGGGAGGGAGATACGCAGTATTTT	CASSVREGDTQYF
TRBJ2-3	TRBV9	few	.	TGTGCCAGCAGCGTAGACTCCGGGGAATGGGATACGCAGTATTTT	CASSVDSGEWDTQYF
TRBJ2-5	TRBV6-1	large	TRBD2	TGTGCCAGCAGTGAACTAGCGGGAGGGCCAGAGACCCAGTACTTC	CASSELAGGPETQYF
TRBJ2-3	TRBV11-3	medium-sized	.	TGTGCCAGCAGCTTAGTACAGGGAAAAGATACGCAGTATTTT	CASSLVQGKDTQYF
TRBJ2-3	TRBV20-1	large	TRBD2	TGCAGTGCTAGTAGGGGACTAGCGGGATCAGATACGCAGTATTTT	CSASRGLAGSDTQYF
TRBJ2-6	TRBV6-1	.	TRBD1	TGTGCCAGCAGCCACAGGGGGCCTGGGGCCAACGTCCTGACTTTC	CASSHRGPGANVLTF
TRBJ2-1	TRBV20-1	medium-sized	TRBD2	TGCAGTGCTAGATCAGGACTAGTCTCCTACAATGAGCAGTTCTTC	CSARSGLVSYNEQFF
TRBJ2-2	TRBV5-1	few	TRBD1	TGCGCCAGCATGGGACAGAGCCTCACCGGGGAGCTGTTTTTT	CASMGQSLTGELFF
TRBJ2-5	TRBV7-2	.	TRBD2	TGTGCCAGCAGCATAGGGACTAGCGGGAGAGGTGAGACCCAGTACTTC	CASSIGTSGRGETQYF
TRBJ2-5	TRBV19	large	.	TGTGCCAGTAGTATGTGGCGAGGGAGCCAGTACTTC	CASSMWRGSQYF
TRBJ1-2	TRBV28	.	.	TGTGCCAGCAGTTTGAGAATCGGTGGCTACACCTTC	CASSLRIGGYTF
TRBJ2-7	TRBV5-4	medium-sized	.	TGTGCCAGCAGCTCTCCCCCAGGGGAGGAGCAGTACTTC	CASSSPPGEEQYF
TRBJ1-5	TRBV4-2	few	.	TGTGCCAGCAGCCAAGATCTGGTAGGGTCTGGCAATCAGCCCCAGCATTTT	CASSQDLVGSGNQPQHF
TRBJ2-6	TRBV24-1	few	.	TGTGCCACCAGTGATGTATCTGGGGCCAACGTCCTGACTTTC	CATSDVSGANVLTF
TRBJ2-7	TRBV9	.	TRBD2	TGTGCCAGCAGCCCCCGTAGAGCGGGAGGGCCAAACAATGAGCAGTACTTC	CASSPRRAGGPNNEQYF
TRBJ2-6	TRBV4-3	few	.	TGCGCCAGCAGCCAGGGGGAGACCTCTGGGGCCAACGTCCTGACTTTC	CASSQGETSGANVLTF
TRBJ2-7	TRBV5-1	.	TRBD2	TGCGCCAGCAGCTCCGGCGGGAGCCCTACCGAGCAGTACTTC	CASSSGGSPTEQYF
TRBJ1-2	TRBV6-5	.	.	TGTGCCACCGGGGGGCAGGGGCGCCTTAATGGGGGCTACACCTTC	CATGGQGRLNGGYTF
TRBJ1-1	TRBV12-3/TRBV12-4	medium-sized	.	TGTGCCAGCGGCCTATACACTGAAGCTTTCTTT	CASGLYTEAFF
TRBJ2-3	TRBV7-9	large	.	TGTGCCAGCAGCTTAGAGAAGAGAAGTGATACGCAGTATTTT	CASSLEKRSDTQYF
TRBJ2-3	TRBV19	.	TRBD2	TGTGCCAGTAGTTTCGGACTAGCGGGAGGCACAGATACGCAGTATTTT	CASSFGLAGGTDTQYF
TRBJ2-1	TRBV12-3/TRBV12-4	large	TRBD2	TGTGCCAGCAGGTTACTAGCGTCCGGCAATGAGCAGTTCTTC	CASRLLASGNEQFF
TRBJ1-3	TRBV10-2	large	.	TGCGCCAGCAGTGCGGGAATCTCTGGAAACACCATATATTTT	CASSAGISGNTIYF
TRBJ2-3	TRBV7-9	large	TRBD2	TGTGCCAGCGAGACCTGGACTAGTAGGATTGCAGATACGCAGTATTTT	CASETWTSRIADTQYF
TRBJ1-5	TRBV12-3/TRBV12-4	medium-sized	.	TGTGCCAGCACTAAGGAGAGCAATCAGCCCCAGCATTTT	CASTKESNQPQHF
TRBJ2-7	TRBV6-6	hyperexpanded	.	TGTGCCAGCGGCTCGGCCGCCTACGAGCAGTACTTC	CASGSAAYEQYF
TRBJ1-1	TRBV5-1	.	.	TGCGCCAGCAGGGGGGGTGAGAACACTGAAGCTTTCTTT	CASRGGENTEAFF
TRBJ1-1	TRBV27	medium-sized	.	TGTGCCAGCAAGGCCGTTTTCGGGGCCGCCACTGAAGCTTTCTTT	CASKAVFGAATEAFF
TRBJ2-3	TRBV7-3	.	.	TGTGCCAGCAGCCGGGGCGGGACAGATACGCAGTATTTT	CASSRGGTDTQYF
TRBJ2-1	TRBV4-1	large	TRBD2	TGCGCCAGCAGCCTAGGGACTAGCAGCTACAATGAGCAGTTCTTC	CASSLGTSSYNEQFF
TRBJ2-2	TRBV12-3/TRBV12-4	.	.	TGTGCCAGCAGTTTTGATGGGGTGGGCACCGGGGAGCTGTTTTTT	CASSFDGVGTGELFF
TRBJ1-5	TRBV28	few	.	TGTGCCAGCACTCTCTCCGGGGTGAGGAATCAGCCCCAGCATTTT	CASTLSGVRNQPQHF
TRBJ2-5	TRBV12-3/TRBV12-4	large	.	TGTGCCAGCAGTTTTCGGATCGGGGAGACCCAGTACTTC	CASSFRIGETQYF
TRBJ2-7	TRBV20-1	.	TRBD1	TGCAGTGCGCCGAACCGGGACAGGGGGACCCACGAGCTGTACTTC	CSAPNRDRGTHELYF
TRBJ2-1	TRBV7-9	large	.	TGTGCCAGCAGCTTAAGTAGCAAGCGGCCTCCCTACAATGAGCAGTTCTTC	CASSLSSKRPPYNEQFF
TRBJ2-3	TRBV11-3	medium-sized	.	TGTGCCAGCAGCTCGGGACGGAGGCCCACAGATACGCAGTATTTT	CASSSGRRPTDTQYF
TRBJ2-7	TRBV7-9	medium-sized	.	TGTGCCAGCACCCTTCCCCTTTCTTACGAGCAGTACTTC	CASTLPLSYEQYF
TRBJ1-1	TRBV6-5	large	TRBD1	TGTGCCAGCAGGCTCCAGGGGGACACTGAAGCTTTCTTT	CASRLQGDTEAFF
TRBJ1-3	TRBV6-5	.	TRBD1	TGTGCCAGCAGTTCCCCGGGACAGACCTCTGGAAACACCATATATTTT	CASSSPGQTSGNTIYF
TRBJ1-1	TRBV15	.	.	TGTGCCACCAGCAGAGATACCCAGTGGTCGTCAGGAGACACTGAAGCTTTCTTT	CATSRDTQWSSGDTEAFF
TRBJ2-3	TRBV6-5	few	.	TGTGCCAGCAGTAACCACGGGGCAGATACGCAGTATTTT	CASSNHGADTQYF
TRBJ2-3	TRBV6-6	large	TRBD2	TGTGCCAGCACCCAGCGGGAAACAGATACGCAGTATTTT	CASTQRETDTQYF
TRBJ2-7	TRBV27	large	.	TGTGCCAGCAGTTTAGGGGCAGTCTCTAGTAGCGAGCAGTACTTC	CASSLGAVSSSEQYF
TRBJ1-3	TRBV30	medium-sized	.	TGTGCCTGGAGTGTAGACAGGACCCTTGGAAACACCATATATTTT	CAWSVDRTLGNTIYF
TRBJ1-4	TRBV27	medium-sized	.	TGTGCCAGCAGTTTAAGCGGCCGACGGGAGGAAAAACTGTTTTTT	CASSLSGRREEKLFF
TRBJ2-1	TRBV11-3	medium-sized	.	TGTGCCAGCAGCCCCTATGGGGTTAGTGAGCAGTTCTTC	CASSPYGVSEQFF
TRBJ1-1	TRBV14	.	.	TGTGCCAGCAGCCAGTTTAAGGGGGTCGGGGGCATGAACACTGAAGCTTTCTTT	CASSQFKGVGGMNTEAFF
TRBJ2-3	TRBV5-1	.	TRBD2	TGCGCCAGCAGCGGGAGGGCCAGAGATACGCAGTATTTT	CASSGRARDTQYF
TRBJ2-2	TRBV11-3	few	.	TGTGCCAGCAGCCGGACGGGCACCGGGGAGCTGTTTTTT	CASSRTGTGELFF
TRBJ2-3	TRBV7-9	large	.	TGTGCCAGCAGCTGGGAGTCAGCAGATACGCAGTATTTT	CASSWESADTQYF
TRBJ2-2	TRBV27	medium-sized	.	TGTGCCAGCAGGCGGGCCCGGGACACCGGGGAGCTGTTTTTT	CASRRARDTGELFF
TRBJ2-7	TRBV11-2	.	TRBD2	TGTGCCAGCAGCCTAGGACTAGGGGCCTCCTACGAGCAGTACTTC	CASSLGLGASYEQYF
TRBJ2-3	TRBV12-3/TRBV12-4	large	.	TGTGCCAGCAGTTATAGGGGCGCAGATACGCAGTATTTT	CASSYRGADTQYF
TRBJ1-1	TRBV5-6	large	.	TGTGCCAGCAGCTTGAGAGGCACTGAAGCTTTCTTT	CASSLRGTEAFF
TRBJ2-1	TRBV29-1	large	.	TGCAGCGTTGAAGGCGGCGATGAGCAGTTCTTC	CSVEGGDEQFF
TRBJ1-5	TRBV19	large	.	TGTGCCAGTAGTCCGACGAGGGGTCAACCCCAGCATTTT	CASSPTRGQPQHF
TRBJ2-1	TRBV4-2	medium-sized	TRBD2	TGTGCCAGCAGCCAAGCTAGCGGGATATACAATGAGCAGTTCTTC	CASSQASGIYNEQFF
TRBJ2-6	TRBV5-1	medium-sized	TRBD2	TGCGCCAGCAGTGAGGGAGCGCTAGCGGGACTCGCCAGCGTCCTGACTTTC	CASSEGALAGLASVLTF